A single sample is the source of the 25 T cell receptor beta chains below, sequenced in a study of human T cells and chemical hapten exposure. Time point denoted: pre-sensitization, week 0. The treatment here: therapeutic diphenylcyclopropenone sensitization with weekly scalp DPC. One entry per CDR3 protein, called by TCRdb with MiXCR from the RACE reads. In the table there are about 77,000 distinct CDR3 sequences, less than 15% of which are singletons. This material consisted of whole blood, taken in connection with sensitization to the hapten diphenylcyclopropenone (DPC). These receptors were collected from a woman aged 50 to 60 with alopecia areata. Some clones in this sample may be carry-over from other donors' samples.

This clonotype was picked up a small number of times. The chain couples TRBV5-1 to TRBJ2-7; D perhaps matches TRBD1 (7 bases). V was shortened by 4 bases and J by 5 bases, with 16 bases between the two germline ends. This CDR3 spans 14 amino acids. In germline, CDR1 is SGHRS, CDR2 YFSETQ. The CDR3 nucleotides are TGCGCCAGCAGCCCCCAGGGGGGATACGACGAGCAGTACTTC. It translates to CASSPQGGYDEQYF.

Only a few counts were recorded for this clonotype. The gene calls are TRBV2 and TRBJ1-3; D unresolved. The CDR3 runs 15 residues. Germline V lookup: CDR1 SNHLY, CDR2 FYNNEI. Trimming cost V 0 bases and J 2 bases, with 8 bases left between them. The CDR3 DNA reads as TGTGCCAGCAGTGAAGCGCGGGCCGCTGGAAACACCATATATTTT. Its translation is CASSEARAAGNTIYF.

The genes are TRBV6-5 and TRBJ1-5, with 12 bases identical to TRBD1. From germline, CDR1 is MNHEY and CDR2 SVGAGI. CDR3 length equals 14 residues. V dropped 6 bases and J dropped 5; count of bases not matched to a gene: 2. The CDR3 sequence: CASRGTGGYQPQHF. CDR3 nucleotide sequence: TGTGCCAGCAGGGGGACAGGGGGCTATCAGCCCCAGCATTTT.

The sample holds a few counts of this clonotype. The rearrangement uses TRBV6-5 and TRBJ2-3; tentative D call: TRBD1 (6 bases). Looked up from germline, CDR1 is MNHEY and CDR2 is SVGAGI. Trimming removed 0 bases from V and 6 bases from J, with 16 bases in between. This CDR3 is 16 amino acids long. The CDR3 protein is CASSYSLGRGPDTQYF. CDR3 bases: TGTGCCAGCAGTTACTCCCTGGGCAGGGGTCCTGATACGCAGTATTTT.

There are a few counts of this clonotype. The V call is TRBV5-1, the J call TRBJ2-5; D gene unclear. V was pared by 0 bases and J by 7 bases, with 4 bases between. Per the germline V gene, CDR1 is SGHRS and CDR2 is YFSETQ. CDR3 length: 11 amino acids. This chain's CDR3 is CASSLDVTQYF. DNA of the CDR3: TGCGCCAGCAGCTTGGATGTGACCCAGTACTTC.

This clonotype has at least ten counts. DNA of the CDR3: TGCAGTGCTGAGGTGCCGGGAAGCTCCTATAATTCACCCCTCCACTTT. Its translation: CSAEVPGSSYNSPLHF. The rearrangement links TRBV20-1 to TRBJ1-6; unclear D gene. V shed 5 bases and J shed 0 bases, with 14 bases lying between them. CDR3 size: 16 residues. Germline V gene sequence: CDR1 DFQATT, CDR2 SNEGSKA (reference sequence).

This clonotype was observed at least ten times. This chain's CDR3 is CSAFLAGGTDTQYF. In nucleotides, the CDR3 is TGCAGTGCTTTTCTGGCGGGAGGAACAGATACGCAGTATTTT. This chain joins TRBV20-1 and TRBJ2-3; 8 bases are shared with TRBD2. Germline V lookup: CDR1 DFQATT, CDR2 SNEGSKA (reference sequence). Trimming cost V 5 bases and J 3 bases; bases outside gene matches: 7. The CDR3 has 14 residues.

V usage is TRBV6-5 and J usage is TRBJ2-3; tentative D call: TRBD2 (6 bases). There are 18 residues in the CDR3. V shed 0 bases and J shed 3 bases, with 19 bases lying between them. Germline values: CDR1 MNHEY, CDR2 SVGAGI. CDR3 protein: CASSYSPPGLDPTDTQYF. The CDR3 DNA sequence: TGTGCCAGCAGTTACTCACCTCCGGGACTCGACCCTACAGATACGCAGTATTTT.

In DNA form, the CDR3 reads TGTGCCAGCAGCTTACTAGCGGGAGGGTCCCTCTCCTACAATGAGCAGTTCTTC. Translation gives CASSLLAGGSLSYNEQFF. J is TRBJ2-1 and V is TRBV7-6; 12 bases are shared with TRBD2. The CDR3 spans 18 residues. Germline assignment: CDR1 SGHVS and CDR2 FNYEAQ. After removal of 2 bases from V and 0 bases from J, the junction contained 5 bases not matched to a gene.

J is TRBJ2-1 and V is TRBV5-1, with 9 nucleotides matching TRBD2. This CDR3 comprises 15 residues. The germline V gene has CDR1 SGHRS and CDR2 YFSETQ. After removal of 2 bases from V and 4 bases from J, the junction contained 4 bases not matched to a gene. CDR3 region: CASSFSSGTYNEQFF. The CDR3 coding sequence is TGCGCCAGCAGCTTCTCTAGCGGGACTTACAATGAGCAGTTCTTC.

This clonotype appeared a few times. The chain has TRBV7-9 and TRBJ2-2; TRBD1 matches 8 bases. The V gene end was trimmed by 3 bases and the J gene end by 4 bases; junction bases not matched to a gene: 7. This CDR3 comprises 16 residues. From germline, CDR1 is SEHNR and CDR2 FQNEAQ (reference sequence). As DNA, the CDR3 is TGTGCCAGCAGCTTGTCGGGACAGGTTTTCACCGGGGAGCTGTTTTTT. Its translation: CASSLSGQVFTGELFF.

V usage is TRBV27 and J usage is TRBJ1-5; D is possibly TRBD1 (5 bases). V was pared by 3 bases and J by 4 bases, with 13 bases between. The CDR3 contains 15 residues. Germline loops: CDR1 MNHEY, CDR2 SMNVEV (reference sequence). Written as DNA, the CDR3 is TGTGCCAGCAGTTTGGGGGGGTTTGGGAATCAGCCCCAGCATTTT. This codes for CASSLGGFGNQPQHF.

The V gene is TRBV18, the J gene TRBJ2-2; weak D call: TRBD2 (6 bases). The CDR3 runs to 16 residues. Per the germline V gene, CDR1 is KGHSH and CDR2 is LQKENI. Trimming shortened V by 2 bases and J by 4 bases, and 14 bases separated the two germline ends. CDR3 bases: TGTGCCAGCTCACCAAAAGACCGGGGGATCACCGGGGAGCTGTTTTTT. Translated: CASSPKDRGITGELFF.

This clonotype was observed at least ten times. V is TRBV20-1 and J is TRBJ2-1, with D perhaps matching TRBD2 (6 bases). Trimming stripped 4 bases from V and 6 bases from J, with 13 bases between. CDR3 length equals 13 residues. Germline CDR1 DFQATT, CDR2 SNEGSKA (reference sequence). CDR3 sequence: CSAIGQAGNEQFF. The CDR3 DNA is TGCAGTGCTATCGGTCAAGCGGGCAATGAGCAGTTCTTC.

This clonotype was seen only a few times. The chain uses TRBV9 and TRBJ2-4; 7 bases agree with TRBD2. Germline V gene data show CDR1 as SGDLS and CDR2 as YYNGEE. V was pared by 0 bases and J by 5 bases, with 2 bases of the junction left unmatched. This CDR3 spans 14 amino acids. The CDR3 DNA reads TGTGCCAGCAGCGTAGCGGGAGGAGAAAACATTCAGTACTTC. This codes for CASSVAGGENIQYF.

In this sample, this clonotype turned up a few times. The junction and the germline gene differ at one end; a read error may be behind it. This rearrangement joins TRBV20-1 to TRBJ1-5; D is possibly TRBD1 (6 bases). CDR3 length: 15 residues. Germline assignment: CDR1 DFQATT and CDR2 SNEGSKA (reference sequence). The CDR3 DNA follows: TGCAGTGCAAGAGGCAGGGGCTTTAGCAATCAGCCCCAGCATTTT. It translates to CSARGRGFSNQPQHF.

The gene calls are TRBV3-1 and TRBJ2-4; 7 bases are shared with TRBD1. This CDR3 has 16 residues. Per the germline V gene, CDR1 is LGHDT and CDR2 is YNNKEL (reference sequence). Trimming took 2 bases from V and 0 from J; bases not matched to a gene: 4. In DNA form, the CDR3 reads TGTGCCAGCAGCCAACCGGGACAGTTAGCCAAAAACATTCAGTACTTC. This encodes CASSQPGQLAKNIQYF.

This clonotype has at least ten counts. The J gene is TRBJ2-1, the V gene TRBV2; 7 bases are a match to TRBD2. Per the germline V gene, CDR1 is SNHLY and CDR2 is FYNNEI. V trimming: 7 bases; J trimming: 4 bases; junction bases outside the gene matches: 10. The CDR3 consists of 15 residues. The CDR3 DNA is TGTGCCAGCACGGCGGGCCTAGCGGTGTACAATGAGCAGTTCTTC. Its protein product is CASTAGLAVYNEQFF.

This clonotype showed up just a few times. The chain has TRBV29-1 and TRBJ1-1; TRBD1 aligns across 7 bases. The J segment lost 3 bases and the V segment lost 8 bases, leaving 6 bases of the junction unmatched. Germline V gene sequence: CDR1 SQVTM, CDR2 ANQGSEA. CDR3 size: 12 residues. CDR3 protein: CSMGQKHTEAFF. The CDR3 DNA reads TGCAGCATGGGACAGAAACACACTGAAGCTTTCTTT.

This clonotype came up a few times. The genes are TRBV28 and TRBJ2-4; weak D call: TRBD1 (5 bases). V was clipped by 8 bases and J by 6 bases, with 17 bases between them. CDR3 size: 14 residues. Germline CDR1 and CDR2: MDHEN and SYDVKM. CDR3 in amino acids: CASGISQGPNIQYF. The CDR3 DNA is TGTGCCAGCGGCATCAGCCAGGGTCCAAACATTCAGTACTTC.

This clonotype was seen at least ten times. The chain couples TRBV20-1 to TRBJ2-3, with 8 bases that match TRBD2. J was trimmed by 0 bases and V by 5 bases; bases with no gene match: 4. Per germline, CDR1 DFQATT and CDR2 SNEGSKA (reference sequence). The CDR3 runs 14 residues. CDR3 nucleotide sequence: TGCAGTGCTGGAATAGCGGGGAGCACAGATACGCAGTATTTT. Protein: CSAGIAGSTDTQYF.

The J gene is TRBJ2-1, the V gene TRBV7-7; 14 bases align to TRBD2. The length of the CDR3 is 19 residues. Trimming removed 5 bases from V and 2 bases from J; junction bases left unmatched: 11. CDR1 is SSHAT and CDR2 is FNYEAQ in the germline V gene (reference sequence). The CDR3 protein is CASSLRTSGRPAPYNEQFF. The DNA for the CDR3 is TGTGCCAGCAGCCTACGGACTAGCGGGAGGCCCGCCCCCTACAATGAGCAGTTCTTC.

J is TRBJ2-3 and V is TRBV20-1; TRBD2 matches at 11 bases. Trimming at V came to 6 bases and at J to 3 bases, leaving 8 bases not matched to a gene. Germline CDR1 and CDR2: DFQATT and SNEGSKA (reference sequence). This CDR3 contains 15 residues. The CDR3 reads CSAEPTSGRTDTQYF. The CDR3 DNA is TGCAGTGCGGAACCTACTAGCGGGAGAACAGATACGCAGTATTTT.

The chain employs TRBV27 and TRBJ1-4; D is unresolved. Germline assignment: CDR1 MNHEY and CDR2 SMNVEV (reference sequence). V shed 3 bases and J shed 8 bases, with 10 bases lying between them. There are 13 residues in the CDR3. CDR3 nucleotide sequence: TGTGCCAGCAGTTTTTCGGGGTTCGAAAAACTGTTTTTT. Translating it yields CASSFSGFEKLFF.

This clonotype was counted between two and nine times. The rearrangement joins TRBV6-5 to TRBJ2-1; possible D gene TRBD2, 5 bases. This CDR3 region has 16 residues. The ends were cut back, 6 bases at V and 5 bases at J, with 20 bases in the middle. Germline CDR1 reads MNHEY; CDR2 reads SVGAGI. The CDR3 is CASRTQLGFTDNEQFF. In DNA, the CDR3 is TGTGCCAGCAGGACTCAACTAGGATTTACCGACAATGAGCAGTTCTTC.